The clone carrying this T cell receptor (beta chain) has a single count. What it binds is unknown. The data were taken from a study of T cell repertoires in cytomegalovirus infection. On the study more broadly: HLA-C-restricted CMV epitopes, recently identified, and well-studied HLA-B-restricted ones were used by the study. Signatures in public TCR beta sequences pointed to both CMV infection and matching HLA type.

One entry per CDR3 protein results from TCRdb running MiXCR on the reads. The table shows a few hundred thousand distinct CDR3 sequences, with under 55% occurring only once. Study-level results: Dominating the ex vivo response were HLA-C-restricted CMV-specific TCR beta clonotypes. Carriage of CMV together with the relevant HLA was identifiable through cumulative public TCR beta family frequency.

J lost 5 bases, V lost 8 bases, and 6 bases had no gene match. Per the germline V gene, CDR1 is MNHEY and CDR2 is SMNVEV (reference sequence). The CDR3 is 13 amino acids. The receptor comes from a human donor in good health (CMV status not recorded). Some clones in this sample may be carry-over from other donors' samples. This chain joins TRBV27 and TRBJ2-5, with 9 positions matching TRBD2. This specimen consisted of cultured PBMCs, obtained from culture after CMV antigen stimulation. In DNA, the CDR3 is TGTGCCAGCCAGCGGGGGGTCCGGGAGACCCAGTACTTC. Protein: CASQRGVRETQYF.